This T cell receptor (beta chain) was profiled in a study of OX40 agonist ivuxolimab in advanced cancers. TCRdb keeps only in-frame clones here, not all; method: immunoSEQ multiplex PCR. The table lists more than 75,000 clones, roughly 90% of them singletons. The CDR3 runs to 16 residues. The V and J ends lost 3 bases and 5 bases, in that order; junction bases with no gene match: 9. Germline-derived CDR1 and CDR2 are LGHNA and YSLEER. Source: CD4+ or CD8+ T cells sorted from blood, taken in a trial of the OX40 agonist ivuxolimab. The V gene is TRBV4-3, the J gene TRBJ2-5; 10 bases are shared with TRBD1. The TCR originated in an adult with an advanced solid tumor such as melanoma, head and neck, liver or kidney cancer. The CDR3 loop is CASSQAWTGGGETQYF. The CDR3 DNA reads as TGCGCCAGCAGCCAGGCGTGGACAGGGGGTGGGGAGACCCAGTACTTC.